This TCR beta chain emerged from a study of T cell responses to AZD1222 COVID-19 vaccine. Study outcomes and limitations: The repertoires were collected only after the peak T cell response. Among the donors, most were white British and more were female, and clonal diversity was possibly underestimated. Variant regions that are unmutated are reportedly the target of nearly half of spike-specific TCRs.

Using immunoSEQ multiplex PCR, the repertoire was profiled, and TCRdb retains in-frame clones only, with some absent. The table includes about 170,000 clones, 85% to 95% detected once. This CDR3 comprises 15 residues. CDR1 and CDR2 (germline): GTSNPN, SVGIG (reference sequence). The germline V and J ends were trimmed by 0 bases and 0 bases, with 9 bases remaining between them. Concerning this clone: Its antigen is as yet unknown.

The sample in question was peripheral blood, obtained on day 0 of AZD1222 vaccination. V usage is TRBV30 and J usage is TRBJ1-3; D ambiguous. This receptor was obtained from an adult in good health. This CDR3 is CAWSVTLSSGNTIYF. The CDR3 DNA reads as TGTGCCTGGAGTGTAACCCTTTCCTCTGGAAACACCATATATTTT.